The clone carrying this T cell receptor beta chain turned up a few times. No antigen is known for it. The data belong to a study of post-analysis software for immune sequencing data. Study-wide findings and caveats: Patients carried five TRBV segments more frequently than controls did, and TRBV5-6, TRBV5-1 and TRBV20-1 were among them.

Unique molecular identifiers were carried by the TCR beta cDNA libraries. Each batch of 1 to 10 million T cells produced 490,000 or so cDNA molecules. TCRdb ran MiXCR on the PCR reads and lists one entry per CDR3 protein. The profile shows hundreds of thousands of distinct CDR3 sequences, roughly 46% of them singletons. The ends lost 0 bases at V and 0 bases at J; junction bases unmatched: 19. Per the germline V gene, CDR1 is LNHNV and CDR2 is YYDKDF (reference sequence). CDR3 length equals 22 residues. This chain joins TRBV15 and TRBJ2-3; 9 positions agree with TRBD2. This receptor was identified in a girl aged 5-17 years with multiple sclerosis. Sequencing input: blood. Written as DNA, the CDR3 is TGTGCCACCAGCAGAGACCTGACGGAACAGGGCTGGACTAGCGAGAGCACAGATACGCAGTATTTT. It is translated as CATSRDLTEQGWTSESTDTQYF.